These 29 T cell receptor beta chains were sequenced from one sample in a study of early T cells in non-severe SARS-CoV-2 infection. TCRdb reprocessed the 5' RACE reads via MiXCR and lists one record per CDR3 protein. This sample has tens of thousands of distinct CDR3 sequences, with around 12% found just once. The sequencing input was whole blood. These receptor sequences come from an adult who was a healthcare worker with PCR-confirmed SARS-CoV-2 infection or an uninfected control (not recorded which).

This clonotype was recorded a few times. This chain connects TRBV20-1 to TRBJ2-5; TRBD1 aligns across 7 bases. Germline lookup yields CDR1 DFQATT and CDR2 SNEGSKA (reference sequence). The V gene end was trimmed by 0 bases and the J gene end by 3 bases; junction bases not matched to a gene: 4. The CDR3 has 14 amino acids. The CDR3 reads CSARDSTGKETQYF. The CDR3 coding sequence is TGCAGTGCTAGAGACTCGACAGGGAAAGAGACCCAGTACTTC.

This clonotype came up many times. This chain's CDR3 is CASSLLAVYEQYF. For the CDR3, the DNA is TGTGCCAGCAGTTTACTAGCGGTCTACGAGCAGTACTTC. V and J are TRBV6-1 and TRBJ2-7, with 8 bases identical to TRBD2. Germline-derived CDR1 and CDR2 are MNHNS and SASEGT. CDR3 length: 13 amino acids. J was trimmed by 3 bases and V by 5 bases; bases with no gene match: 3.

The table lists this clonotype with many counts. The chain combines TRBV7-2 with TRBJ1-5; D is ambiguous. CDR1 SGHTA and CDR2 FQGNSA come from the germline V gene. Trimming took 5 bases from V and 3 from J, leaving 17 bases between them. CDR3 length equals 16 residues. The CDR3 is CASSPRAGGLNQPQHF. The CDR3 DNA sequence: TGTGCCAGCAGCCCCCGGGCAGGTGGGCTCAATCAGCCCCAGCATTTT.

This clonotype was seen at least ten times. The chain links TRBV7-6 to TRBJ2-2; D is possibly TRBD1 (6 bases). Germline CDR1 and CDR2: SGHVS and FNYEAQ. This CDR3 is 14 amino acids long. V lost 3 bases and J lost 4, with 9 bases in between. The DNA of the CDR3 is TGTGCCAGCAGCTTTGGGACATTCACCGGGGAGCTGTTTTTT. Translation gives CASSFGTFTGELFF.

This chain links TRBV3-1 with TRBJ2-1, with D perhaps given as TRBD1 or TRBD2 (5 bases each). The CDR3 runs to 17 residues. Germline V lookup: CDR1 LGHDT, CDR2 YNNKEL (reference sequence). Trimming left V 2 bases short and J 6 bases short, with 20 bases between. The CDR3 sequence: CASSQIGLYRTPNEQFF. CDR3 DNA: TGTGCCAGCAGCCAAATCGGGCTTTACAGGACTCCCAATGAGCAGTTCTTC.

This clonotype came up a few times. CDR3 sequence reads: CASSQGFSLSYEQYF. CDR3 bases: TGTGCCAGCAGCCAAGGTTTCTCCCTCTCCTACGAGCAGTACTTC. The chain recombines TRBV6-2 or TRBV6-3 with TRBJ2-7; D uncertain. Germline CDR1 and CDR2: MNHEY and SVGEGT. CDR3 length: 15 amino acids. V was clipped by 6 bases and J by 0 bases, with 15 bases between them.

This clonotype has at least ten counts. V and J are TRBV7-2 and TRBJ1-6; 8 positions match TRBD1. With 6 bases clipped from V and 10 bases from J, the junction kept 11 bases outside the gene matches. The CDR3 sequence is 15 residues long. Germline V gene data show CDR1 as SGHTA and CDR2 as FQGNSA. This CDR3 is CASSQGQGPGSPLHF. DNA of the CDR3: TGTGCCAGCAGTCAAGGACAGGGCCCTGGGTCACCCCTCCACTTT.

The chain is built from TRBV3-1 and TRBJ1-6; the D gene is possibly TRBD1 (5 bases). CDR1 is LGHDT, CDR2 YNNKEL, per germline (reference sequence). The germline V and J ends were trimmed by 3 bases and 9 bases, with 6 bases remaining between them. This CDR3 spans 12 amino acids. Here the CDR3 DNA reads TGTGCCAGCAGCCAGGGACCTTCACCCCTCCACTTT. Encoded protein: CASSQGPSPLHF.

This clonotype was picked up a small number of times. V gene TRBV7-6 combines with J gene TRBJ2-3; D could derive from TRBD1 or TRBD2 (6 bases each). The V and J ends lost 4 bases and 2 bases respectively, with 16 bases between them. CDR1 SGHVS and CDR2 FNYEAQ come from the germline V gene. There are 16 residues in the CDR3. CDR3 protein: CASSSTSWGATDTQYF. CDR3 DNA sequence: TGTGCCAGCAGCTCAACTAGCTGGGGGGCCACAGATACGCAGTATTTT.

In this sample, this clonotype turned up a few times. The gene calls are TRBV28 and TRBJ2-2; D ambiguous. The ends were cut back, 1 base at V and 6 bases at J, with 9 bases in the middle. The CDR3 consists of 14 residues. Germline V gene lookup returns CDR1 MDHEN and CDR2 SYDVKM. The CDR3 DNA follows: TGTGCCAGCAGTTTATCATCTCCCGCCGGGGAGCTGTTTTTT. Protein sequence: CASSLSSPAGELFF.

The chain combines TRBV7-2 with TRBJ2-3; D uncertain. Trimming cost V 1 base and J 8 bases, with 16 bases left between them. Germline CDR1 reads SGHTA; CDR2 reads FQGNSA. The length of the CDR3 is 15 residues. This chain's CDR3 is CASSLEGSQFGTQYF. Written as DNA, the CDR3 is TGTGCCAGCAGCTTAGAGGGATCCCAGTTCGGTACGCAGTATTTT.

This clonotype was counted a few times. This chain links TRBV5-4 with TRBJ2-1; 8 nucleotides agree with TRBD1. This CDR3 spans 16 amino acids. The trim removed 0 bases at V and 10 bases at J, leaving 12 bases unmatched. CDR1 is SGHNT, CDR2 YYREEE, per germline (reference sequence). The CDR3, as DNA: TGTGCCAGCAGCTTGGAGGGGCAGACAGGGGCTCGGGAGCAGTTCTTC. It translates to CASSLEGQTGAREQFF.

The chain joins TRBV10-3 to TRBJ2-1, with unresolved D. The CDR3 spans 12 residues. Germline lookup yields CDR1 ENHRY and CDR2 SYGVKD. Trimming pared 5 bases from V and 10 bases from J, leaving 12 bases between. CDR3 DNA: TGTGCCATCAGTATTTTATCTAGGGAGCAGTTCTTC. It translates to CAISILSREQFF.

This clonotype was found many times. The chain carries TRBV4-3 and TRBJ2-7; TRBD1 aligns across 7 bases. The ends lost 1 base at V and 2 bases at J; junction bases unmatched: 8. Germline V CDR1 and CDR2: LGHNA, YSLEER. The CDR3 spans 16 residues. CDR3 DNA sequence: TGCGCCAGCAGCCAAGGGGCCGGGGACAGTGCCTACGAGCAGTACTTC. Translating it yields CASSQGAGDSAYEQYF.

The chain employs TRBV7-6 and TRBJ2-5, with 8 bases matching TRBD1. CDR1 is SGHVS, CDR2 FNYEAQ, per germline. This CDR3 has 14 residues. V dropped 4 bases and J dropped 7; count of bases not matched to a gene: 8. CDR3 nucleotide sequence: TGTGCCAGCAGCTCGCTGGACAGGGCTGGGACCCAGTACTTC. Translation gives CASSSLDRAGTQYF.

A remark on this clonotype: With a much larger clone just one base away, this may be a read error. The V gene is TRBV3-1, the J gene TRBJ2-3; TRBD2 agrees at 11 bases. Germline values: CDR1 LGHDT, CDR2 YNNKEL (reference sequence). This CDR3 spans 14 amino acids. J was trimmed by 3 bases and V by 6 bases; bases with no gene match: 2. The CDR3 DNA reads TGTGCCAGCAGGACTAGCGGGGAGACAGATACGCAGTATTTT. As protein: CASRTSGETDTQYF.

The CDR3 DNA reads TGTGCCAGCAGACCTACAGGGACCGACAATGAGCAGTTCTTC. It is translated as CASRPTGTDNEQFF. The chain carries TRBV7-3 and TRBJ2-1; TRBD1 might be the D (6 bases). This CDR3 region has 14 residues. Between the trimmed V and J ends, which lost 6 bases and 5 bases, there was a span of 14 bases. Germline CDR1 SGHTA, CDR2 FQGTGA.

The V gene is TRBV7-9, the J gene TRBJ2-3; 8 bases map to TRBD1. Germline-derived CDR1 and CDR2 are SEHNR and FQNEAQ (reference sequence). The CDR3 totals 15 residues. Unmatched junction bases numbered 9, after V lost 6 bases and J lost 4 bases. The CDR3 DNA follows: TGTGCCAGCAGTCCGACAGGGGAGATTTCAGATACGCAGTATTTT. It yields the protein CASSPTGEISDTQYF.

Concerning this clonotype: A much larger clone differs from this one at a single base, so this may be a read error. This chain connects TRBV6-6 to TRBJ2-1; 7 nucleotides line up with TRBD1. CDR1 and CDR2 from the germline V gene are MNHNY and SVGAGI (reference sequence). The CDR3 has 15 amino acids. CDR3 sequence (DNA): TGTGCCAGCAGTGATGACAGGGATATCTACAATGATCAGTTCTTC. As protein: CASSDDRDIYNDQFF.

The chain has TRBV12-3 or TRBV12-4 and TRBJ2-7; tentative D call: TRBD1 (6 bases). The CDR3 extends over 15 amino acids. V was pared by 6 bases and J by 3 bases, with 18 bases between. This CDR3 is CASREGTSVRYEQYF. The CDR3 DNA reads as TGTGCCAGCAGAGAGGGGACATCAGTTCGCTACGAGCAGTACTTC.

Concerning this clonotype: A read error is possible here, since a much larger clone lies one base away. This chain connects TRBV10-1 to TRBJ1-2, with D tentatively TRBD1 (5 bases). V gave up 6 bases and J gave up 4 bases, with 27 bases separating them. In germline, CDR1 is WNHNN, CDR2 SYGVQD (reference sequence). The CDR3 is made up of 18 amino acids. CDR3 protein: CASRSKAMGRGTSYGYTF. In DNA, the CDR3 is TGCGCCAGCAGATCTAAAGCGATGGGAAGGGGCACAAGCTATGGCTACACCTTC.

This clonotype was detected a few times. The chain recombines TRBV7-2 with TRBJ2-5; the D is unclear. Trimming shortened V by 1 base and J by 5 bases, and 8 bases separated the two germline ends. The CDR3 covers 13 residues. CDR1 and CDR2 from the germline V gene are SGHTA and FQGNSA. CDR3 bases: TGTGCCAGCAGCTTAGTCCTCTTGGAGACCCAGTACTTC. It specifies CASSLVLLETQYF.

This clonotype has a count of ten or more. This chain joins TRBV3-1 and TRBJ2-7; 11 nucleotides match TRBD1. CDR1 LGHDT and CDR2 YNNKEL come from the germline V gene (reference sequence). The ends lost 5 bases at V and 3 bases at J; junction bases unmatched: 6. The CDR3 contains 15 residues. The CDR3 DNA is TGTGCCAGCAGCTCTACGGGACAGGGGGACTACGAGCAGTACTTC. Residues: CASSSTGQGDYEQYF.

CDR3 DNA sequence: TGCGCCAGCAGCTTGACAAATGAAAAACTGTTTTTT. Translating it yields CASSLTNEKLFF. The gene calls are TRBV5-1 and TRBJ1-4, with no clear D. Germline V gene sequence: CDR1 SGHRS, CDR2 YFSETQ. V shed 1 base and J shed 5 bases, with 3 bases lying between them. The CDR3 spans 12 residues. Full variable domain (rest looked up from reference TRBV5-1 and TRBJ1-4): KAGVTQTPRYLIKTRGQQVTLSCSPISGHRSVSWYQQTPGQGLQFLFEYFSETQRNKGNFPGRFSGRQFSNSRSEMNVSTLELGDSALYLCASSLTNEKLFFGSGTQLSVL.

This clonotype showed up many times. V usage is TRBV6-2 or TRBV6-3 and J usage is TRBJ1-1; perhaps TRBD1 as D (5 bases). The V and J ends lost 11 bases and 4 bases respectively, with 14 bases between them. In germline, CDR1 is MNHEY, CDR2 SVGEGT. This CDR3 has 12 amino acids. In nucleotides, the CDR3 is TGTGCCGCAAACCGGGGGAGCACTGAAGCTTTCTTT. This codes for CAANRGSTEAFF.

The rearrangement joins TRBV15 to TRBJ1-5; D is perhaps TRBD1 (5 bases). Germline CDR1 is LNHNV and CDR2 is YYDKDF (reference sequence). CDR3 length: 15 amino acids. The germline V and J ends were trimmed by 0 bases and 4 bases, with 10 bases remaining between them. The CDR3 DNA reads TGTGCCACCAGCAGAGATCGGGCAGGGAATCAGCCCCAGCATTTT. Translated, it gives CATSRDRAGNQPQHF.

This clonotype came up many times. J is TRBJ1-5 and V is TRBV18; 10 positions agree with TRBD1. The length of the CDR3 is 15 residues. In germline, CDR1 is KGHSH, CDR2 LQKENI. The trim removed 6 bases at V and 6 bases at J, leaving 8 bases unmatched. The CDR3 reads CASSPETGGGQPQHF. The CDR3 region has the DNA TGTGCCAGCTCGCCCGAGACAGGGGGCGGTCAGCCCCAGCATTTT.

The rearrangement uses TRBV10-3 and TRBJ2-3, with a weak D call TRBD1 (6 bases). From germline, CDR1 is ENHRY and CDR2 SYGVKD. V was cut by 0 bases and J by 5 bases, with 9 bases left in between. This CDR3 region has 14 residues. The CDR3 sequence is CAISESETGDTQYF. The CDR3, as DNA: TGTGCCATCAGTGAGTCCGAGACAGGAGATACGCAGTATTTT.

V usage is TRBV6-6 and J usage is TRBJ1-6, with D uncertain. From germline, CDR1 is MNHNY and CDR2 SVGAGI (reference sequence). The CDR3 has 15 amino acids. V dropped 6 bases and J dropped 3 bases, with 12 bases sitting between them. CDR3 in amino acids: CASRERSYYNSPLHF. Here the CDR3 DNA reads TGTGCCAGCAGAGAGCGTAGCTACTATAATTCACCCCTCCACTTT.